The 17 T cell receptor beta chains in this list originate from one sample, sequenced in a study of regulatory T cells in long-lasting Graves disease. Both iRepertoire HTBI primers and Arm-PCR of CDR3 regions were used to build the TCR beta libraries. In TCRdb, the multiplex PCR reads were re-called with MiXCR into one record per CDR3 protein. The table lists roughly 250,000 distinct CDR3 sequences, approximately 20% of them singletons. Described time point: newly diagnosed GD, antithyroid drugs for less than 3 months. Isolated PBMC RNA provided the starting material for the TCR library. The sample also formed part of further work on T cells in Graves' hyperthyroidism and ophthalmopathy.

This material consisted of peripheral blood mononuclear cells (PBMCs), taken at new diagnosis, from a patient treated with antithyroid drugs. These receptors all come from a woman in her thirties with Graves disease.

The table lists this clonotype with many counts. The chain uses TRBV29-1 and TRBJ2-2; no clear D gene. Trimming removed 6 bases at V and 6 bases at J, with 20 bases between. The CDR3 has 15 residues. The germline V gene encodes CDR1 SQVTM and CDR2 ANQGSEA. The CDR3 DNA follows: TGCAGCGTACAAAGAACATCTGTGGTATCCGGGGAGCTGTTTTTT. It codes for CSVQRTSVVSGELFF.

This clonotype showed up many times. This chain links TRBV27 with TRBJ1-6; no clear D. CDR3 length: 12 residues. Germline lookup yields CDR1 MNHEY and CDR2 SMNVEV (reference sequence). CDR3 loop: CATKSLDSPLHF. DNA for the CDR3: TGTGCTACGAAATCCCTCGATTCACCCCTCCACTTT.

This clonotype was observed many times. The chain carries TRBV3-1 and TRBJ1-1, with D possibly TRBD1 on 5 matching bases. The germline V gene has CDR1 LGHDT and CDR2 YNNKEL (reference sequence). V lost 3 bases and J 1 base, leaving 15 bases between the germline ends. This CDR3 comprises 16 residues. DNA of the CDR3: TGTGCCAGCAGCCAGGAACCGGGGGAGGCGAACACTGAAGCTTTCTTT. It specifies CASSQEPGEANTEAFF.

The CDR3, as DNA: TGTGCCAGCAGCAGGGACAGAAGGTACAATGAGCAGTTCTTC. This codes for CASSRDRRYNEQFF. This chain links TRBV6-4 with TRBJ2-1; 7 positions agree with TRBD1. V dropped 6 bases and J dropped 4; count of bases not matched to a gene: 6. Germline V CDR1 and CDR2: MRHNA, SNTAGT. The CDR3 loop spans 14 amino acids.

V is TRBV2 and J is TRBJ1-2; 8 bases map to TRBD1. The CDR3 is made up of 16 amino acids. J gave up 2 bases and V 5 bases, and 10 bases lay outside the gene matches. Looked up from germline, CDR1 is SNHLY and CDR2 is FYNNEI. CDR3 DNA sequence: TGTGCCAGCAGTTTAATCGGACAGGGAGGGAACTATGGCTACACCTTC. Translated: CASSLIGQGGNYGYTF.

This clonotype was observed at least ten times. This chain links TRBV2 with TRBJ1-5; TRBD1 agrees at 7 bases. The length of the CDR3 is 12 residues. V shed 5 bases and J 6 bases; nucleotides not matched to a gene: 1. CDR1 is SNHLY, CDR2 FYNNEI, per germline. Here the CDR3 DNA reads TGTGCCAGCAGTACAGGGGTTCAGCCCCAGCATTTT. This codes for CASSTGVQPQHF.

This chain uses TRBV5-8 with TRBJ1-1; D gene uncertain. This CDR3 has 15 amino acids. The V gene's germline CDR1 is SGHTS and CDR2 YDEGEE. Trimming stripped 1 base from V and 1 base from J, with 11 bases between. The CDR3, as DNA: TGTGCCAGCAGCTTGTGGGAGGCCCGGAACACTGAAGCTTTCTTT. This sequence encodes CASSLWEARNTEAFF. The full variable domain, with the rest looked up from reference TRBV5-8 and TRBJ1-1, is EAGVTQSPTHLIKTRGQQATLRCSPISGHTSVYWYQQALGLGLQFLLWYDEGEERNRGNFPPRFSGRQFPNYSSELNVNALELEDSALYLCASSLWEARNTEAFFGQGTRLTVV.

The sample holds many counts of this clonotype. An end of the junction differs from the germline gene, which may be a read error. The chain has TRBV5-1 and TRBJ2-7; D not resolved. The CDR3 is 11 amino acids. CDR1 and CDR2 from the germline V gene are SGHRS and YFSETQ. Here the CDR3 reads CASSSTYEQYF. The CDR3 DNA sequence: TGTGCCAGCAGCTCAACCTACGAGCAGTACTTC.

The table lists this clonotype with many counts. The chain combines TRBV12-3 or TRBV12-4 with TRBJ2-7; the D gene is possibly TRBD1 (6 bases). This CDR3 comprises 14 residues. The V end was cut by 5 bases, the J end by 4 bases, with 15 bases between. CDR3: CASSPRDRRYEQYF. In nucleotides, the CDR3 is TGTGCCAGCAGTCCCCGAGACAGGCGGTACGAGCAGTACTTC.

Ten or more counts support this clonotype. This sequence joins TRBV20-1 and TRBJ2-1; 7 bases are a match to TRBD2. This CDR3 is built from 15 residues. Germline CDR1 and CDR2: DFQATT and SNEGSKA (reference sequence). V shed 0 bases and J 9 bases; nucleotides not matched to a gene: 11. CDR3 sequence: CSARDSRLTGGEQFF. The CDR3 bases are TGCAGTGCTAGAGATTCCCGGTTGACGGGGGGTGAGCAGTTCTTC.

This clonotype was detected only a few times. Possible read error: a much larger clone is one base away. J is TRBJ1-1 and V is TRBV29-1, with a weak D call TRBD1 (6 bases). The germline V gene has CDR1 SQVTM and CDR2 ANQGSEA. This CDR3 is 12 amino acids long. The V and J ends lost 6 bases and 1 base respectively, with 9 bases between them. The CDR3 reads CSVDRRNTEAFF. CDR3 nucleotide sequence: TGCAGCGTGGACAGACGGAACACTGAAGCTTTCTTT.

This clonotype was observed at least ten times. This CDR3 is CSAEIRGATTDTQYF. DNA for the CDR3: TGCAGTGCCGAAATCCGGGGGGCAACCACAGATACGCAGTATTTT. This chain links TRBV20-1 with TRBJ2-3; D is possibly TRBD2 (7 bases). This CDR3 has 15 amino acids. The V end lost 6 bases, the J end lost 2 bases, and 18 bases lay between the germline ends. CDR1 and CDR2 (germline): DFQATT, SNEGSKA (reference sequence).

This clonotype was observed at least ten times. The CDR3 loop is CASSWGTSGGADTQYF. The CDR3 bases are TGTGCCAGCAGCTGGGGGACTAGCGGGGGAGCAGATACGCAGTATTTT. The chain recombines TRBV5-4 with TRBJ2-3, with 14 bases that match TRBD2. The CDR3 has 16 residues. The germline V gene encodes CDR1 SGHNT and CDR2 YYREEE (reference sequence). With 3 bases clipped from V and 4 bases from J, the junction kept 4 bases outside the gene matches.

This clonotype has only a few counts. This sequence joins TRBV7-6 and TRBJ2-7, with D perhaps being TRBD1 or TRBD2 (6 bases each). The CDR3 has 16 amino acids. Germline CDR1 SGHVS, CDR2 FNYEAQ. The germline V and J ends were trimmed by 1 base and 0 bases, with 13 bases remaining between them. CDR3 protein: CASSLGLEGDSYEQYF. The DNA of the CDR3 is TGTGCCAGCAGCTTAGGACTAGAGGGGGACTCCTACGAGCAGTACTTC.

This clonotype showed up many times. V gene TRBV7-8 combines with J gene TRBJ1-1; perhaps TRBD1 as D (5 bases). This CDR3 has 14 residues. Trimming shortened V by 9 bases and J by 4 bases, and 18 bases separated the two germline ends. From germline, CDR1 is SGHVS and CDR2 FQNEAQ. As DNA, the CDR3 is TGTGCCAGTCAGCTTAGAGCAGGGCGCACTGAAGCTTTCTTT. Its protein product is CASQLRAGRTEAFF.

This clonotype came up many times. The chain couples TRBV3-1 to TRBJ1-5; D is perhaps TRBD1 (5 bases). This CDR3 region has 14 residues. Trimming stripped 3 bases from V and 7 bases from J, with 13 bases between. Germline lookup yields CDR1 LGHDT and CDR2 YNNKEL (reference sequence). The CDR3 DNA sequence: TGTGCCAGCAGCCAGTCCGGGGGTGAGCAGCCCCAGCATTTT. As protein: CASSQSGGEQPQHF.

This clonotype was seen a handful of times. The chain is built from TRBV6-1 and TRBJ1-1; possibly TRBD1 for D (5 bases). The CDR3 extends over 15 amino acids. V lost 6 bases and J 8 bases, leaving 22 bases between the germline ends. CDR1 is MNHNS and CDR2 is SASEGT in the germline V gene. The CDR3 sequence: CASSQVAGPSVEAFF. CDR3 DNA sequence: TGTGCCAGCAGCCAGGTGGCGGGACCTTCTGTCGAAGCTTTCTTT.